This T cell receptor beta chain was sequenced in a study of blood T cell repertoires in COVID-19. Germline CDR1 and CDR2: SGHNT and YYREEE (reference sequence). The CDR3 length is 17 residues. V lost 0 bases, J lost 3 bases, and 7 bases stayed unmatched. Sequencing used immunoSEQ multiplex PCR; TCRdb keeps in-frame clones, though not all of them. This table has around 220,000 clones, roughly 89% appearing once. The sequence came from a young man who had been exposed to COVID-19. V is TRBV5-4 and J is TRBJ2-7, with 12 bases identical to TRBD2. The sample taken for sequencing was PBMCs or T cells enriched from blood (not recorded which). As DNA, the CDR3 is TGTGCCAGCAGCTTGGTGCTAGCGGGGGGGCTCGTCTACGAGCAGTACTTC. This translates into CASSLVLAGGLVYEQYF.